These 17 T cell receptor beta chains were sequenced from one sample in a study of OX40 agonist ivuxolimab in advanced cancers. Repertoires were generated with immunoSEQ multiplex PCR, while TCRdb's copy carries only in-frame clones and drops some. The sample has tens of thousands of clones, under 95% seen once; the top ten hold more than 13%. The source was CD4+ or CD8+ T cells sorted from blood, collected in a trial of the OX40 agonist ivuxolimab. The receptor set was obtained from an adult with an advanced solid tumor such as melanoma, head and neck, liver or kidney cancer.

V usage is TRBV7-3 and J usage is TRBJ2-1; maybe TRBD2 (5 bases). The CDR3 has 13 residues. Trimming took 5 bases from V and 4 from J, leaving 9 bases between them. Germline V lookup: CDR1 SGHTA, CDR2 FQGTGA. CDR3 region: CASSPGSYNEQFF. In DNA, the CDR3 is TGTGCCAGCAGCCCTGGGAGTTACAATGAGCAGTTCTTC. The whole variable domain, remainder taken from reference TRBV7-3 and TRBJ2-1, is GAGVSQTPSNKVTEKGKYVELRCDPISGHTALYWYRQSLGQGPEFLIYFQGTGAADDSGLPNDRFFAVRPEGSVSTLKIQRTERGDSAVYLCASSPGSYNEQFFGPGTRLTVL.

This rearrangement joins TRBV21-1 to TRBJ1-1. TRBV21-1 corresponds to a pseudogene. The CDR3 spans 12 residues. CDR3 sequence (DNA): TGTGCCAGCAGCAAAACCAAGGATGAAGCTTTCTTT. It is translated as CASSKTKDEAFF.

This clone was recorded a few times. The chain joins TRBV5-6 to TRBJ2-2; maybe TRBD2 (5 bases). Between the trimmed V and J ends, which lost 4 bases and 9 bases, there was a span of 16 bases. The CDR3 covers 14 residues. Per germline, CDR1 SGHDT and CDR2 YYEEEE. The CDR3 loop reads CASSQMSGLRELFF. Written as DNA, the CDR3 is TGTGCCAGCAGCCAAATGTCGGGATTGAGGGAGCTGTTTTTT.

The gene calls are TRBV2 and TRBJ2-7, with D possibly matching TRBD1 (6 bases). CDR1 SNHLY and CDR2 FYNNEI come from the germline V gene. Trimming removed 7 bases from V and 3 bases from J, with 7 bases in between. This CDR3 is 11 amino acids long. The CDR3 sequence is CASNRVYEQYF. For the CDR3, the DNA is TGTGCCAGCAACAGGGTCTACGAGCAGTACTTC.

This rearrangement joins TRBV4-3 to TRBJ2-3; perhaps TRBD2 as D (5 bases). Germline lookup yields CDR1 LGHNA and CDR2 YSLEER. V lost 0 bases and J lost 2, with 12 bases in between. CDR3 length: 16 amino acids. The DNA of the CDR3 is TGCGCCAGCAGCCAAGATTGGGAGCGACCCACAGATACGCAGTATTTT. Amino acid sequence: CASSQDWERPTDTQYF.

The chain employs TRBV4-1 and TRBJ1-3; no firm D call. The CDR3 contains 16 residues. Per the germline V gene, CDR1 is MGHRA and CDR2 is YSYEKL. Trimming cost V 0 bases and J 0 bases, with 9 bases left between them. CDR3 bases: TGCGCCAGCAGCCAAGATTTGGGGAACTCTGGAAACACCATATATTTT. This sequence encodes CASSQDLGNSGNTIYF.

The J gene is TRBJ2-7, the V gene TRBV19, with 12 bases aligning to TRBD2. The V and J ends lost 1 base and 2 bases, in that order; junction bases with no gene match: 3. CDR1 and CDR2 (germline): LNHDA, SQIVND (reference sequence). This CDR3 comprises 16 residues. The CDR3 coding sequence is TGTGCCAGTAGTATAGGACTAGCGGGAGCACCCTACGAGCAGTACTTC. Amino acid sequence: CASSIGLAGAPYEQYF.

The rearrangement joins TRBV2 to TRBJ1-6, with D possibly matching TRBD1 (5 bases). Trimming pared 6 bases from V and 10 bases from J, leaving 16 bases between. CDR1 and CDR2 (germline): SNHLY, FYNNEI. The CDR3 runs 14 residues. CDR3 region: CASRVGDSRSPLHF. The CDR3 nucleotides read TGTGCCAGCAGAGTCGGTGACAGTAGATCACCCCTCCACTTT.

In this sample, this clone turned up once. The chain employs TRBV6-5 and TRBJ2-7, with 7 bases that match TRBD2. Germline assignment: CDR1 MNHEY and CDR2 SVGAGI. This CDR3 has 14 residues. V lost 7 bases, J lost 0 bases, and 6 bases stayed unmatched. Here the CDR3 reads CASNVGGSSYEQYF. As DNA, the CDR3 is TGTGCCAGCAATGTCGGGGGGAGCTCCTACGAGCAGTACTTC.

V and J are TRBV5-8 and TRBJ1-3; D is undetermined. The CDR3 is made up of 15 amino acids. The V end lost 0 bases, the J end lost 0 bases, and 7 bases lay between the germline ends. Germline CDR1 and CDR2: SGHTS and YDEGEE. The CDR3 bases are TGTGCCAGCAGCTTGGCCAGTGGCTCTGGAAACACCATATATTTT. Amino acid sequence: CASSLASGSGNTIYF.

The rearrangement uses TRBV5-1 and TRBJ2-3; TRBD2 might be the D (5 bases). CDR1 is SGHRS, CDR2 YFSETQ, per germline. V was trimmed by 1 base and J by 4 bases, leaving 13 bases between them. The CDR3 is made up of 15 amino acids. CDR3 sequence reads: CASSLTPTRADTQYF. The CDR3 bases are TGCGCCAGCAGCTTGACACCTACGAGGGCAGATACGCAGTATTTT.

The chain joins TRBV11-3 to TRBJ2-1, with TRBD2 identical over 8 bases. Germline trimming cut 3 bases from V and 9 bases from J; bases unmatched to any gene: 10. Germline CDR1 reads SGHNT; CDR2 reads YENEEA. The length of the CDR3 is 15 residues. This CDR3 is CASSFLSGSTSEQFF. The CDR3 DNA follows: TGTGCCAGCAGCTTTCTCAGCGGGAGTACAAGTGAGCAGTTCTTC.

This chain connects TRBV15 to TRBJ2-7; D unresolved. Deletions cut 8 bases from V and 0 bases from J, with 11 bases between. Germline V gene sequence: CDR1 LNHNV, CDR2 YYDKDF (reference sequence). CDR3 length: 13 amino acids. CDR3 DNA sequence: TGTGCCACCCGAGTGGGGTACTCCTACGAGCAGTACTTC. Protein: CATRVGYSYEQYF.

The chain uses TRBV7-9 and TRBJ2-7; 8 bases match TRBD1. CDR1 is SEHNR and CDR2 is FQNEAQ in the germline V gene (reference sequence). J lost 5 bases, V lost 4 bases, and 1 base had no gene match. This CDR3 has 12 residues. CDR3 sequence: CASSSTGDEQYF. Written as DNA, the CDR3 is TGTGCCAGCAGCTCGACAGGGGACGAGCAGTACTTC.

The J gene is TRBJ2-2, the V gene TRBV5-1, with 7 bases that match TRBD2. The V gene's germline CDR1 is SGHRS and CDR2 YFSETQ. V trimming: 4 bases; J trimming: 6 bases; junction bases outside the gene matches: 15. The CDR3 consists of 17 residues. The CDR3 region is CASSKGASGQGPGELFF. The CDR3 DNA sequence: TGCGCCAGCAGCAAGGGCGCTAGCGGCCAGGGTCCCGGGGAGCTGTTTTTT. Based on the CDR3 plus reference TRBV5-1 and TRBJ2-2, the full variable domain is KAGVTQTPRYLIKTRGQQVTLSCSPISGHRSVSWYQQTPGQGLQFLFEYFSETQRNKGNFPGRFSGRQFSNSRSEMNVSTLELGDSALYLCASSKGASGQGPGELFFGEGSRLTVL.

The table lists this clone with a count of one. The chain employs TRBV5-1 and TRBJ2-1, with 10 bases matching TRBD1. Trimming at V came to 1 base and at J to 9 bases, leaving 10 bases not matched to a gene. Germline V gene data show CDR1 as SGHRS and CDR2 as YFSETQ. This CDR3 has 16 residues. CDR3 region: CASSLIPGTGAREQFF. CDR3 nucleotides: TGCGCCAGCAGCTTGATACCCGGGACAGGGGCCCGTGAGCAGTTCTTC.

V and J are TRBV29-1 and TRBJ2-1; 14 bases fit TRBD2. The CDR3 loop spans 16 amino acids. Germline V gives CDR1 SQVTM, CDR2 ANQGSEA. The V segment lost 4 bases and the J segment 6 bases; nucleotides outside the gene matches: 8. CDR3 amino acids: CSVATLGLAGGNEQFF. CDR3 DNA: TGCAGCGTTGCTACCCTTGGACTAGCGGGAGGCAATGAGCAGTTCTTC.